One and the same sample provided the 3 T cell receptor beta chains below, sequenced in a study of beta chain features in type 1 diabetes. These receptors lack a known antigen. General study results and limits: Shorter TCRB CDR3s, moderately but significantly so, marked every one of the four CD4+ subsets in Type 1 diabetes patients.

Sequencing targeted expressed TCRB transcripts, as all isolated RNA had been reverse transcribed. This table comes from immunoSEQ multiplex PCR, and its TCRdb copy is limited to in-frame clones, with some not included. The sample has some 240,000 clones; 15% to 20% are singletons. The specimen was naive CD4+ T cells from blood. The receptors stem from a man aged 25-40 years with type 1 diabetes.

The chain combines TRBV6-6 with TRBJ1-4; D uncertain. This CDR3 region has 14 residues. V lost 7 bases and J lost 6, with 15 bases in between. CDR1 MNHNY and CDR2 SVGAGI come from the germline V gene (reference sequence). In DNA form, the CDR3 reads TGTGCCAGCATGGCCAGCGGGGTGGATGAAAAACTGTTTTTT. Amino acid sequence: CASMASGVDEKLFF.

V and J are TRBV14 and TRBJ2-3; 10 nucleotides agree with TRBD2. The germline gives CDR1 SGHDN, CDR2 FVKESK. The CDR3 runs 15 residues. V was clipped by 5 bases and J by 5 bases; unmatched bases: 7. CDR3 DNA sequence: TGTGCCAGCAGCTACCTAGCGGGAGAACTAGATACGCAGTATTTT. Its translation: CASSYLAGELDTQYF.

The DNA for the CDR3 is TGTGCCAGCAGCGTAGATCGAGGATCTAAAGAGACCCAGTACTTC. Its translation is CASSVDRGSKETQYF. V is TRBV9 and J is TRBJ2-5; D not certain. The CDR3 extends over 15 amino acids. Germline V gives CDR1 SGDLS, CDR2 YYNGEE. Trimming took 0 bases from V and 3 from J, leaving 12 bases between them.